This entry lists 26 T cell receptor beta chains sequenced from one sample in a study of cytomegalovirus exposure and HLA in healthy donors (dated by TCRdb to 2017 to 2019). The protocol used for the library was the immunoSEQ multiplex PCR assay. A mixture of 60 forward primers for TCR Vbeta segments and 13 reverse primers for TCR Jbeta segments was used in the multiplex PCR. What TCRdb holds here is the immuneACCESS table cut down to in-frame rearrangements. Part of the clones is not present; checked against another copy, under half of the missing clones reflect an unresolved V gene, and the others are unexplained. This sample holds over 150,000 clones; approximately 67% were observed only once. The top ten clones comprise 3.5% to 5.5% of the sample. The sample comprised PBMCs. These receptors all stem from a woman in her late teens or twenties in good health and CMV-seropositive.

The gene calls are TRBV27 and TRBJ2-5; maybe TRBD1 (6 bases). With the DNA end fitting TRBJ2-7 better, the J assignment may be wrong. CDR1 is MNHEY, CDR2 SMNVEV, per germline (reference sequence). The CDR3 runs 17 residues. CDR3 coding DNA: TGTGCCAGCAGTTTATTCCCGGGCCTAAAGGGGGTAAACGAGCAGTACTTC. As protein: CASSLFPGLKGVNEQYF.

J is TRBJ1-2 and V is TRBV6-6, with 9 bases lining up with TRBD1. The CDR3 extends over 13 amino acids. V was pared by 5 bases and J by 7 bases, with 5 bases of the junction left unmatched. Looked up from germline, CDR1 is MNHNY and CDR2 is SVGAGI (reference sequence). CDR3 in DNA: TGTGCCAGCAGTGTACAGGGGGCGGGTGGCTACACCTTC. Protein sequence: CASSVQGAGGYTF.

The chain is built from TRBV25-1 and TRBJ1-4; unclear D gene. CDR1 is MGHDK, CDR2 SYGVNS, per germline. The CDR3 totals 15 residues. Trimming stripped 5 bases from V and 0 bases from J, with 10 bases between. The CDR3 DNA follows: TGTGCCAGCAGTCCGTTTAGCACAACTAATGAAAAACTGTTTTTT. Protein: CASSPFSTTNEKLFF.

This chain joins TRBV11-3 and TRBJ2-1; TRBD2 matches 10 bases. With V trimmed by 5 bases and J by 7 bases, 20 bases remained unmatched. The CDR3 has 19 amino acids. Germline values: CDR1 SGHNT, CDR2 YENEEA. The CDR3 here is CASSPGHGLAGARGNEQFF. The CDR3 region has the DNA TGTGCCAGCAGCCCCGGCCATGGCCTAGCGGGGGCTAGGGGGAATGAGCAGTTCTTC.

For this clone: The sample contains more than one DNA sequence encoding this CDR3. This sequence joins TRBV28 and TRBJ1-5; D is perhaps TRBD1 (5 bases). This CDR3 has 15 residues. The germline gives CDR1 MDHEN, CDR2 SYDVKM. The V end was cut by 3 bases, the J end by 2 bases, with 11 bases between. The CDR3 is CASSFGGGGNQPQHF. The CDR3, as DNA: TGTGCCAGCAGTTTTGGGGGAGGGGGCAATCAGCCCCAGCATTTT.

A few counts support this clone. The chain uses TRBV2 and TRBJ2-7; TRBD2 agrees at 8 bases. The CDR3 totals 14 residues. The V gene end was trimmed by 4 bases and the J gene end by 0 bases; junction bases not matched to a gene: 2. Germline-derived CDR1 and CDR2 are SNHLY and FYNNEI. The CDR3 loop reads CASSATSGSYEQYF. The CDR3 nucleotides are TGTGCCAGCAGTGCTACTAGCGGCTCCTACGAGCAGTACTTC.

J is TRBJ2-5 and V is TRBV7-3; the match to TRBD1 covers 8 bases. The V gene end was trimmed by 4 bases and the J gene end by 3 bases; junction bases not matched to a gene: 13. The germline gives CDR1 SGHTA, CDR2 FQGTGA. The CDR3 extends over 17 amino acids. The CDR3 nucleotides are TGTGCCAGCAGCTCCGGGGACAGGCATTTAATGGAAGAGACCCAGTACTTC. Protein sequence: CASSSGDRHLMEETQYF.

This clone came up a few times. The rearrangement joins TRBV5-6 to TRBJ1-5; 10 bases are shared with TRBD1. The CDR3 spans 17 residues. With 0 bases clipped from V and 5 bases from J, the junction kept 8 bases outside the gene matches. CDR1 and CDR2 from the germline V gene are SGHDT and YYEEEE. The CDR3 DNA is TGTGCCAGCAGCTTGGCCTTAGAGGACAGGGGGGATCAGCCCCAGCATTTT. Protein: CASSLALEDRGDQPQHF.

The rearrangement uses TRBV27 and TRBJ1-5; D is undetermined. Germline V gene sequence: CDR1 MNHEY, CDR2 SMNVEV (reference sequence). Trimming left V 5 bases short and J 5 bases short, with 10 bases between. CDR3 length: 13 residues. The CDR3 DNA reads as TGTGCCAGCAGTCCGGGAAGAGATCAGCCCCAGCATTTT. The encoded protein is CASSPGRDQPQHF.

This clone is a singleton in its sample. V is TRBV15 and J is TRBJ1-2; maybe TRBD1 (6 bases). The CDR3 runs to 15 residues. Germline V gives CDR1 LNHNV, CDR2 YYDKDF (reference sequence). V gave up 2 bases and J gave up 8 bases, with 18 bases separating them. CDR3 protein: CATSRQAGTLQGYTF. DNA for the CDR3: TGTGCCACCAGCAGACAAGCTGGGACATTACAAGGCTACACCTTC.

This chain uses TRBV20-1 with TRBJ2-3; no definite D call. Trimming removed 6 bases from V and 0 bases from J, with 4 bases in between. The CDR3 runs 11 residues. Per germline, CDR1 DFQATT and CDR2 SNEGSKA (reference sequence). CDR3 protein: CSALSTDTQYF. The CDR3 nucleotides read TGCAGTGCCCTGAGCACAGATACGCAGTATTTT.

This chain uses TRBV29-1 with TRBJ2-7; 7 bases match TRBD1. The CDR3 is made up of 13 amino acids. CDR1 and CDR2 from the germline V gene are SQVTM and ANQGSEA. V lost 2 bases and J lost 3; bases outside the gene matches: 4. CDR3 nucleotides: TGCAGCGTTGAATTAGGGACAGTCTACGAGCAGTACTTC. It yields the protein CSVELGTVYEQYF.

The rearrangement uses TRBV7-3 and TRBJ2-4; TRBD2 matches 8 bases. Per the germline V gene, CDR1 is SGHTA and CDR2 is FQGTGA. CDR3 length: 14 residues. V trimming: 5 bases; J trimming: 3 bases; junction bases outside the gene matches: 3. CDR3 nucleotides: TGTGCCAGCAGCGCAGGGACTAGCAAAAACATTCAGTACTTC. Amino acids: CASSAGTSKNIQYF.

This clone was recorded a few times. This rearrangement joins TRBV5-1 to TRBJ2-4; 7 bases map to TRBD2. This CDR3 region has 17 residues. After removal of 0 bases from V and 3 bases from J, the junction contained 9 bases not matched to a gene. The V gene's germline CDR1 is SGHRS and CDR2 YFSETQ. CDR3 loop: CASSLAVTSVNKNIQYF. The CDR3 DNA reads TGCGCCAGCAGCTTGGCCGTCACTAGCGTTAACAAAAACATTCAGTACTTC.

CDR3: CASSQGSTGAYEQYF. CDR3 bases: TGCGCCAGCAGCCAAGGATCGACAGGGGCCTACGAGCAGTACTTC. The chain is built from TRBV4-3 and TRBJ2-7; TRBD1 agrees at 8 bases. CDR1 is LGHNA and CDR2 is YSLEER in the germline V gene. CDR3 length: 15 residues. Trimming at V came to 1 base and at J to 2 bases, leaving 4 bases not matched to a gene.

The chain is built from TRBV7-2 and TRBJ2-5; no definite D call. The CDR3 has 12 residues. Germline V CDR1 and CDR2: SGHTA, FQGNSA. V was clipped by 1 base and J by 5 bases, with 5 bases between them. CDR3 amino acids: CASSLVGETQYF. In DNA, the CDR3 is TGTGCCAGCAGCTTAGTCGGGGAGACCCAGTACTTC.

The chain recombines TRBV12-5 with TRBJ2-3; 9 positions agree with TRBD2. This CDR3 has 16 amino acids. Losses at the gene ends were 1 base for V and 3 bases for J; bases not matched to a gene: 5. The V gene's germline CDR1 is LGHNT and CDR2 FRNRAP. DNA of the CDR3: TGTGCTAGTGGTTTGGGTAGCGGGGGTTATACAGATACGCAGTATTTT. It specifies CASGLGSGGYTDTQYF.

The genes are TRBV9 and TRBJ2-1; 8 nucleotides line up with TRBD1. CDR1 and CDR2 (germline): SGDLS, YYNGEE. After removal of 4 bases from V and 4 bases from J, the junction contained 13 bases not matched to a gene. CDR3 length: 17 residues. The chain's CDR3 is CASSQGQGQELYNEQFF. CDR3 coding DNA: TGTGCCAGCAGCCAAGGACAGGGCCAAGAGTTGTACAATGAGCAGTTCTTC.

The CDR3 DNA follows: TGTGCCAGCAGTTTCCGCGGGAGGATACCCAAAAACATTCAGTACTTC. It translates to CASSFRGRIPKNIQYF. The chain has TRBV28 and TRBJ2-4, with TRBD2 identical over 8 bases. The V and J ends lost 3 bases and 2 bases, in that order; junction bases with no gene match: 6. Germline values: CDR1 MDHEN, CDR2 SYDVKM. The CDR3 totals 16 residues.

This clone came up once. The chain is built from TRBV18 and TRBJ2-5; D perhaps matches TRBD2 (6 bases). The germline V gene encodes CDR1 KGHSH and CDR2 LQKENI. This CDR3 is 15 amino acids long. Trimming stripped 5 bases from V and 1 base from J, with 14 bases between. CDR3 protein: CASSTAGLFQETQYF. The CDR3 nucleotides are TGTGCCAGCTCAACCGCGGGACTGTTCCAAGAGACCCAGTACTTC. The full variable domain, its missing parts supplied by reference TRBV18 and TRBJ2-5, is NAGVMQNPRHLVRRRGQEARLRCSPMKGHSHVYWYRQLPEEGLKFMVYLQKENIIDESGMPKERFSAEFPKEGPSILRIQQVVRGDSAAYFCASSTAGLFQETQYFGPGTRLLVL.

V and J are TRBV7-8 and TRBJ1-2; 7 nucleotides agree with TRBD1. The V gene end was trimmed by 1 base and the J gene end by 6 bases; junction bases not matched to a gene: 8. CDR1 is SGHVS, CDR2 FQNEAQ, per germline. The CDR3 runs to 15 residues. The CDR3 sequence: CASSLGSGGSDGYTF. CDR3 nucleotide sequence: TGTGCCAGCAGCTTAGGGTCAGGGGGTTCGGATGGCTACACCTTC.

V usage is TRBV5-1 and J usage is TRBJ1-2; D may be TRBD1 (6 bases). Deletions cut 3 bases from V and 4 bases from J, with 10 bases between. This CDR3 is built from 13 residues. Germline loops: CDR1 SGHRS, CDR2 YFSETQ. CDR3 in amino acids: CASSSQGTYGYTF. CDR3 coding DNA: TGCGCCAGCAGCTCACAGGGAACCTATGGCTACACCTTC.

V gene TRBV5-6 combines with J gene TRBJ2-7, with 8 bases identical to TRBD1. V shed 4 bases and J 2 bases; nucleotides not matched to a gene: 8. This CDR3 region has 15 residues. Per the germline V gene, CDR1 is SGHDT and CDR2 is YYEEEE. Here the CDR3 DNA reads TGTGCCAGCAGCCCAACAGGGGGTCTAGCCTACGAGCAGTACTTC. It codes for CASSPTGGLAYEQYF.

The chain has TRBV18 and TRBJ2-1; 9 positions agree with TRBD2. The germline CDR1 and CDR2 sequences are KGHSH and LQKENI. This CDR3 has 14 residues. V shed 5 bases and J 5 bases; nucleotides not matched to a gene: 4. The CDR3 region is CASSSLAGDNEQFF. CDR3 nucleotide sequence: TGTGCCAGCTCATCCTTAGCGGGGGACAATGAGCAGTTCTTC.

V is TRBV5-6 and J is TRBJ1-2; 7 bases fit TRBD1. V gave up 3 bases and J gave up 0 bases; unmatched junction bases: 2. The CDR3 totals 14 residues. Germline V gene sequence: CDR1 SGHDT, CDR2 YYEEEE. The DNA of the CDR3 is TGTGCCAGCAGCTCCGGACAGGCTAACTATGGCTACACCTTC. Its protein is CASSSGQANYGYTF.

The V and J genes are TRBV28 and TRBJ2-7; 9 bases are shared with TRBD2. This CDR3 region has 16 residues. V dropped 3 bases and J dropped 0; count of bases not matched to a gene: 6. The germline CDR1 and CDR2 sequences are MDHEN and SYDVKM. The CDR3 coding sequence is TGTGCCAGCAGTTTCCCGGGACTAGCCTCCTCCTACGAGCAGTACTTC. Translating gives CASSFPGLASSYEQYF. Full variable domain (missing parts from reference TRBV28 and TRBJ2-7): DVKVTQSSRYLVKRTGEKVFLECVQDMDHENMFWYRQDPGLGLRLIYFSYDVKMKEKGDIPEGYSVSREKKERFSLILESASTNQTSMYLCASSFPGLASSYEQYFGPGTRLTVT.